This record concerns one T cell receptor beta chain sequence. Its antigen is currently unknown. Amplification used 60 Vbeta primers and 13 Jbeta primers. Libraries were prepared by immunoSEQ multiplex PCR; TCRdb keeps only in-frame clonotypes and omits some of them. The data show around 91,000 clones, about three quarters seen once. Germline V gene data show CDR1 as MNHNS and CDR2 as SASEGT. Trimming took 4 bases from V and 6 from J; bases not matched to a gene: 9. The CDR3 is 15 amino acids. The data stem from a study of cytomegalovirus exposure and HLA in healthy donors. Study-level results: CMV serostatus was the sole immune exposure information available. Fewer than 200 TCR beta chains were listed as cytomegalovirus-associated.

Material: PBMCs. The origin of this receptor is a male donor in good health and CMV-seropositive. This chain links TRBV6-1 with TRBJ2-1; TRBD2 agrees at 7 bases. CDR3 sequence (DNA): TGTGCCAGCAGTGGGCGACTAGCAGGTTTCAATGAGCAGTTCTTC. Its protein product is CASSGRLAGFNEQFF.